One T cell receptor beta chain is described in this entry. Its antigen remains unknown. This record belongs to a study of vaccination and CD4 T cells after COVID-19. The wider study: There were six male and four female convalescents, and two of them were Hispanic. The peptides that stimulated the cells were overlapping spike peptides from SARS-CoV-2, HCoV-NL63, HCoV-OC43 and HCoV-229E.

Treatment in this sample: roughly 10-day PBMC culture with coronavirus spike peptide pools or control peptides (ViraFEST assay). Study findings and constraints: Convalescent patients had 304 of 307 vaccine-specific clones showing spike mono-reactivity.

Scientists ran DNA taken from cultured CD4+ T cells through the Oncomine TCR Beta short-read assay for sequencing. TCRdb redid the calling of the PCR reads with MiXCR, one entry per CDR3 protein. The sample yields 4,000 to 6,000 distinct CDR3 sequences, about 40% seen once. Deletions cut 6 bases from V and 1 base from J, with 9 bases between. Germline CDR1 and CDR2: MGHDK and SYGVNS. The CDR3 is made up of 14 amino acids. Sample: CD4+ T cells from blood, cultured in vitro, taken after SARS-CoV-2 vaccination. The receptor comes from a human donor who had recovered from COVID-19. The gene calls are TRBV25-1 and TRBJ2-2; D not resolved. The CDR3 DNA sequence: TGTGCCAGCAGAGTGAATCAGAACACCGGGGAGCTGTTTTTT. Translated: CASRVNQNTGELFF.